This T cell receptor beta chain was captured by sequencing in a study of T cells in Graves' hyperthyroidism and ophthalmopathy. The cohort's ophthalmopathy patients, a group with duration under 3 months, had a Clinical Activity Score of at least 3 and a NOSPECS grade of at least 4. Study-level findings and limits: Ophthalmopathy was told apart from stable hyperthyroidism by a 13 V-J model. Blood also contained most expanded thyroid clonotypes above 0.001.

Regions amplified from RNA transcripts were the TCR beta CDR3 regions. The TCR CDR3 first-round RT-PCR relied on the HTBI primer set. MiXCR, run by TCRdb on the multiplex PCR reads, gives a single entry per CDR3 protein. Altogether a few hundred thousand distinct CDR3 sequences are present, roughly 15% being singletons, with the ten largest covering roughly a fifth. The V segment lost 6 bases and the J segment 2 bases; nucleotides outside the gene matches: 32. This CDR3 is 23 amino acids long. This clonotype was seen only a few times. The antigen is unknown. This chain connects TRBV12-3 or TRBV12-4 to TRBJ2-5, with 8 bases fitting TRBD2. This TCR derives from a woman under 40 with Graves' ophthalmopathy. Sequencing input: blood. CDR3 nucleotides: TGTGCCAGCAGAGCACCAACAGCGGGTGTGCGGGCTAACGGGGGGGCGGCGCAAGAGACCCAGTACTTC. Its translation is CASRAPTAGVRANGGAAQETQYF.